The present TCR beta chain was sequenced within a study of blood T cell repertoires in COVID-19. Method: immunoSEQ multiplex PCR; TCRdb's copy keeps in-frame clones and lacks some. The sample has roughly 130,000 clones, roughly 80% seen once; the top ten hold over 9%. Germline assignment: CDR1 ENHRY and CDR2 SYGVKD. This CDR3 contains 16 residues. The ends were cut back, 2 bases at V and 5 bases at J, with 18 bases in the middle. This clone was seen a single time. The material sequenced was peripheral blood. The J gene is TRBJ1-2, the V gene TRBV10-3; tentatively, D is TRBD1 (6 bases). The receptor was derived from a woman aged 55-69 years with acute or convalescent COVID-19. The CDR3 region is CAISEGWTGGQYGYTF. CDR3 in DNA: TGTGCCATCAGTGAGGGTTGGACGGGGGGCCAATATGGCTACACCTTC.